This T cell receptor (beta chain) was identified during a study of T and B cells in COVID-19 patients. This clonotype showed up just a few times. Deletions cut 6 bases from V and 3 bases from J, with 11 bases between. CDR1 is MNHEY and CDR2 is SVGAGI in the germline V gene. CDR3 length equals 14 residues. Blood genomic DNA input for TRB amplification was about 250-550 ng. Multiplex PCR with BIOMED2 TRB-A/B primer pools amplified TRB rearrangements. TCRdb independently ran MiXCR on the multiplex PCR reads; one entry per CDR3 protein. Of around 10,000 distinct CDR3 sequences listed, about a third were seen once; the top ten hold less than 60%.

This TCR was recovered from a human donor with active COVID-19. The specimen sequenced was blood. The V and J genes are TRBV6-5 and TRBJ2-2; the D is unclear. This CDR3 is CASRPDGHTGELFF. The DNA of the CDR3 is TGTGCCAGCAGGCCGGACGGGCACACCGGGGAGCTGTTTTTT.